This T cell receptor (beta chain) comes out of a study of T-cell reconstitution after alpha-beta-depleted transplantation in children. Unique molecular identifiers were incorporated into the prepared TCRbeta library. TCRdb reanalysed the PCR reads using MiXCR and keeps one entry per CDR3 protein. Of 200,000 to 300,000 distinct CDR3 sequences in the sample, around 12% were seen once. The CDR3 consists of 18 residues. The V and J ends lost 6 bases and 2 bases, in that order; junction bases with no gene match: 17. Germline V gives CDR1 DFQATT, CDR2 SNEGSKA (reference sequence). This sequence was found in a human donor who donated a stem cell graft to a child with acute lymphoblastic leukemia. The rearrangement joins TRBV20-1 to TRBJ1-5; TRBD1 agrees at 9 bases. Source: PBMCs from the stem cell graft donor, taken from the stem cell graft. Written as DNA, the CDR3 is TGCAGTGCGAGCAAGCCCAAACAGGGGGCCCGTGGCAATCAGCCCCAGCATTTT. Its translation is CSASKPKQGARGNQPQHF.